This T cell receptor beta chain was observed in a study of graft-versus-host responses after intestinal transplantation. Background on the study: Grafts were multivisceral, liver-intestinal, or isolated intestinal. Every recipient had anti-thymocyte globulin induction and roughly 3 years of tacrolimus plus steroids. Study-wide results and limits: The study found high graft-versus-host to host-versus-graft clonal ratios in allografts of patients with graft-donor T cell macrochimerism.

Clones were sequenced by immunoSEQ multiplex PCR, and TCRdb holds only the in-frame ones, with some missing. The table lists 8,500 to 11,000 clones, 30% to 35% of them singletons. This clone showed up just a few times. Proliferating CFSE-low CD3+CD4+ and CD3+CD8+ responders were sorted after the reaction. V was shortened by 7 bases and J by 0 bases, with 10 bases between the two germline ends. The CDR3 spans 14 residues. The germline CDR1 and CDR2 sequences are MNHEY and SVGAGI. This chain links TRBV6-5 with TRBJ1-3; D remains unclear. This clonotype was obtained from a human patient who was an organ donor for intestinal transplantation. This material consisted of alloreactive CD4+ T cells from a mixed lymphocyte reaction culture, taken before transplantation. Subset reported: CFSE-low proliferating T cells sorted from approximately six-day pre-transplant mixed lymphocyte reaction (GvH or HvG direction). In nucleotides, the CDR3 is TGTGCCAGCATATTTTCCCGCTCTGGAAACACCATATATTTT. Translated, it gives CASIFSRSGNTIYF.